This TCR beta chain stems from a study of blood T cell repertoires in COVID-19. Across the study: T cells, B-cell-depleted T cells, or PBMCs supplied cDNA or gDNA.

The V end lost 11 bases, the J end lost 4 bases, and 14 bases lay between the germline ends. Germline values: CDR1 SEHNR, CDR2 FQNEAQ (reference sequence). CDR3 length: 12 residues. In the authors' workflow: Quantification of nucleated cells was approximated via reference gene primer amplification. Data came from immunoSEQ multiplex PCR; TCRdb stores just in-frame clones and leaves some out. Clone size and V and J calls were adopted from that table, with D and trimming inferred from the DNA. The sample has under 50,000 clones, just under 70% seen once; the top ten hold 6.2%. The clonotype comes from an elderly man with acute or convalescent COVID-19. This chain uses TRBV7-9 with TRBJ2-5, with D tentatively TRBD2 (6 bases). Sequencing input: peripheral blood. The DNA for the CDR3 is TGTGCCGGCGGGGACTCAGGAGAGACCCAGTACTTC. Translated, it gives CAGGDSGETQYF. The whole variable domain, filled in from reference TRBV7-9 and TRBJ2-5, reads DTGVSQNPRHKITKRGQNVTFRCDPISEHNRLYWYRQTLGQGPEFLTYFQNEAQLEKSRLLSDRFSAERPKGSFSTLEIQRTEQGDSAMYLCAGGDSGETQYFGPGTRLLVL.